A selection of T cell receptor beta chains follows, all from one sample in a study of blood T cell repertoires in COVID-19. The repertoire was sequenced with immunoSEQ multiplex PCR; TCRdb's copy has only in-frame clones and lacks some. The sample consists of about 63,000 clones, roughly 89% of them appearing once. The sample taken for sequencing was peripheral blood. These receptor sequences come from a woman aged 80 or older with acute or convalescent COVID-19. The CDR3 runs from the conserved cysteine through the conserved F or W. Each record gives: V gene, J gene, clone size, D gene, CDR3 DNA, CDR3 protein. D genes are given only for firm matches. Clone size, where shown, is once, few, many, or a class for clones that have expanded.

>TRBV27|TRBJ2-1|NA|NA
TGTGCCAGCAGTCCCACCGCGGGAAGGCAGTTCTTC
CASSPTAGRQFF
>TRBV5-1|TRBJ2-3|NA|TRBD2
TGCGCCAGCAGCTCCCTCGGACTAGCGGGGGGAGATACGCAGTATTTT
CASSSLGLAGGDTQYF
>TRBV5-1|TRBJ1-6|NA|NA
TGCGCCAGCAGCATCAGGACAAATGGATCACCCCTCCACTTT
CASSIRTNGSPLHF
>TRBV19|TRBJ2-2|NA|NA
TGTGCCAGTATGAGGGACTACACCGGGGAGCTGTTTTTT
CASMRDYTGELFF
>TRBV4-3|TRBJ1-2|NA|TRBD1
TGCGCCAGCAGCCCGACAGGGGGTGATGGCTACACCTTC
CASSPTGGDGYTF
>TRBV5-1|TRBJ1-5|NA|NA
TGCGCCAGCAGCTTGGATTCAGGGAACAATCAGCCCCAGCATTTT
CASSLDSGNNQPQHF
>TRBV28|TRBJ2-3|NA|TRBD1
TGTGCCAGCAGTCCGACAGGGGGCACAGATACGCAGTATTTT
CASSPTGGTDTQYF
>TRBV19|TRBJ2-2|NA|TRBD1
TGTGCCAGTAGTAAGCAGGGGGTCAACACCGGGGAGCTGTTTTTT
CASSKQGVNTGELFF
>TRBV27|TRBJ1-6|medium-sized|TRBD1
TGTGCCAGCAGTCGCACAGGGGACGAGAATTCACCCCTCCACTTT
CASSRTGDENSPLHF
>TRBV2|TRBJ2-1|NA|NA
TGTGCCAGCACCCGGACACATTACAATGAGCAGTTCTTC
CASTRTHYNEQFF
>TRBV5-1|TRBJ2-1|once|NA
TGCGCCAGCAGAATACAGGTTAGCTCCTACAATGAGCAGTTCTTC
CASRIQVSSYNEQFF
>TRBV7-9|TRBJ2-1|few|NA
TGTGCCAGCAGCTTTCCCCCCTCCAGCGGGCTGTACAATGAGCAGTTCTTC
CASSFPPSSGLYNEQFF
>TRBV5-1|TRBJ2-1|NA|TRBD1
TGCGCCAGCTCCAACGGACAGGGACCCTACAATGAGCAGTTCTTC
CASSNGQGPYNEQFF
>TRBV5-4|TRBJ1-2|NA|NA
TGTGCCAGCAGCTTGGCAGGGGAAAACTATGGCTACACCTTC
CASSLAGENYGYTF
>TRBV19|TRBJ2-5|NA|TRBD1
TGTGCCAGTAGTATGGCAGGGACAGCTAAAGAGACCCAGTACTTC
CASSMAGTAKETQYF
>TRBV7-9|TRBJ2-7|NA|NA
TGTGCCAGCAGCTTAGGCGGGACAGCTACCTACGAGCAGTACTTC
CASSLGGTATYEQYF
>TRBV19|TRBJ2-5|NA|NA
TGTGCCAGTAGCCCTCGTTCCGGGCAAGAGACCCAGTACTTC
CASSPRSGQETQYF
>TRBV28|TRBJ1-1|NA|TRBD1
TGTGCCAGCAGTTCCTGGGACAGACCTAACACTGAAGCTTTCTTT
CASSSWDRPNTEAFF
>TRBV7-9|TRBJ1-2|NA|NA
TGTGCCAGCAGCAACCGAGTAGGCTACACCTTC
CASSNRVGYTF
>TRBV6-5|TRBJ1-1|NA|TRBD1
TGTGCCAGCAGTTCCACAGGGGGGGACACTGAAGCTTTCTTT
CASSSTGGDTEAFF
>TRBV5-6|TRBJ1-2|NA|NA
TGTGCCAGCAGCTTGGGGAGGGACTATGGCTACACCTTC
CASSLGRDYGYTF
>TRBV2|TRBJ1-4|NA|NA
TGTGCCAGCAGACAGGGTTACGAAAAACTGTTTTTT
CASRQGYEKLFF
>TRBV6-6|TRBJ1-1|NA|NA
TGTGCCAGCAGATCACCCGTGGGGGGGAACACTGAAGCTTTCTTT
CASRSPVGGNTEAFF
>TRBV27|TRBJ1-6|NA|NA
TGTGCCAGCAGTTTATTTAACAGTATTAATTCACCCCTCCACTTT
CASSLFNSINSPLHF
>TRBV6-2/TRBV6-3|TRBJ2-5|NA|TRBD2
TGTGCCAGCAGTTCTCCTTTGGGAGGGAGAGAAGAGACCCAGTACTTC
CASSSPLGGREETQYF
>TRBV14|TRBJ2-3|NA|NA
TGTGCCAGCAGCGAAGTTCTGGATACGCAGTATTTT
CASSEVLDTQYF
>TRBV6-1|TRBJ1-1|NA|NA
TGTGCCAGCAGTGATGGGAGAATAACGAACAAGGCGAGAACTGAAGCTTTCTTT
CASSDGRITNKARTEAFF
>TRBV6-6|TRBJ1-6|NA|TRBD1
TGTGCCAGCAACAGGGGGCAAACTAATTCACCCCTCCACTTT
CASNRGQTNSPLHF
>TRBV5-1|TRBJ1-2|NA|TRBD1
TGCGCCAGCAGCTTGGCCGGACAGGGGGCAAGCTATGGCTACACCTTC
CASSLAGQGASYGYTF
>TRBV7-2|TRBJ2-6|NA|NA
TGTGCCAGCAGTTATGACTCTCTAATTGGGGCCAACGTCCTGACTTTC
CASSYDSLIGANVLTF
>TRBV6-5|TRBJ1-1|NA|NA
TGTGCCAGCAGCCTAGACAGCTTATCCACTGAAGCTTTCTTT
CASSLDSLSTEAFF
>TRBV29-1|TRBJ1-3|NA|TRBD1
TGCAGCGCCGGGACAGGGGGAAACACCATATATTTT
CSAGTGGNTIYF
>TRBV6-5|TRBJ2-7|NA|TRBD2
TGTGCCAGCAGGCCCGGGACTAGGGTCCCCTACGAGCAGTACTTC
CASRPGTRVPYEQYF
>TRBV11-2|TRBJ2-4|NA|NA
TGTGCCAGCAGCTCCCCCTCCGGGAGACGGGGTGGAAACATTCAGTACTTC
CASSSPSGRRGGNIQYF
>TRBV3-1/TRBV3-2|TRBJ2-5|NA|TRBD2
TGTGCCAGCAGCCAATGGGGTGGGACTAGCGGGGTGGAGACCCAGTACTTC
CASSQWGGTSGVETQYF
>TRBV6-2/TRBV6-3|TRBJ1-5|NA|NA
TGTGCCAGCAGTTCCGCAGGGTTGCATCAGCCCCAGCATTTT
CASSSAGLHQPQHF
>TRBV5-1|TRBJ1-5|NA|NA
TGCGCCAGCAGCTTGGAGGGTGAGGGTCAGCCCCAGCATTTT
CASSLEGEGQPQHF
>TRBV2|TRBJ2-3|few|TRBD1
TGTGCCAGCAGGGGTTCCGGGACAGCCAGCACAGATACGCAGTATTTT
CASRGSGTASTDTQYF
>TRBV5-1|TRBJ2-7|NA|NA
TGCGCCAGCAGCTTGGCCGCAGGCGGGTCCTACGAGCAGTACTTC
CASSLAAGGSYEQYF
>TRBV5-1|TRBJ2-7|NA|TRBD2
TGCGCCAGCAGCTTGGCAGCGGGGGGCTACGAGCAGTACTTC
CASSLAAGGYEQYF
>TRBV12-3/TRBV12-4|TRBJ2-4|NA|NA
TGTGCCAGCAGTCTCAGGGGCTTGGACATTCAGTACTTC
CASSLRGLDIQYF
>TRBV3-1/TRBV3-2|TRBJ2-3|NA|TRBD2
TGTGCCAGCAGCCAAGGGACTAGCGGGGTTATCGAGCAGTATTTT
CASSQGTSGVIEQYF
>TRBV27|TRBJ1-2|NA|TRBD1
TGTGCCAGCAGTTTATCCGAAACATTACACAGGGGCGGCTACACCTTC
CASSLSETLHRGGYTF
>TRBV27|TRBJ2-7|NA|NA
TGTGCCAGCAGTTTGTTAGGGGCCCCGAGCTCCTACGAGCAGTACTTC
CASSLLGAPSSYEQYF
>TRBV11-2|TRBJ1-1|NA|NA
TGTGCCAGCAGCCTTCGGCGGGTGAACACTGAAGCTTTCTTT
CASSLRRVNTEAFF
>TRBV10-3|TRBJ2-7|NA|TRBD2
TGTGCCATCGGGAGGGAAGGAGTCCCAAGGCAGTACTTC
CAIGREGVPRQYF
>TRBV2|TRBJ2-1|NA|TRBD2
TGTGCCAGCAGTGATGGACTAGGAGCAACCTCCTACAATGAGCAGTTCTTC
CASSDGLGATSYNEQFF
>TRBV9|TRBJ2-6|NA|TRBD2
TGTGCCAGCAGCGTATACGGACTAGCAGGAACCGTGGCCAACGTCCTGACTTTC
CASSVYGLAGTVANVLTF
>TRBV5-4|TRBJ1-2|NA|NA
TGTGCCAGCAGCTCCAGGGCGGTGACTAACTATGGCTACACCTTC
CASSSRAVTNYGYTF
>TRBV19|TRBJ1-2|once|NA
TGTGCCAGTAGTACGACAGGCCGAGCTAACTATGGCTACACCTTC
CASSTTGRANYGYTF
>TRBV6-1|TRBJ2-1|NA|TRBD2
TGTGCCAGCAGTGAAGCGGGACTAGAACTCGATGAGCAGTTCTTC
CASSEAGLELDEQFF
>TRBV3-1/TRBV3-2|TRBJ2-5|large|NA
TGTGCCAGCAGCCAGATTTCGGAGGCGGGGGAGACCCAGTACTTC
CASSQISEAGETQYF
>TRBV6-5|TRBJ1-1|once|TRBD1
TGTGCCAGCAGCCAACCACAGGGGGCGCGTACTGAAGCTTTCTTT
CASSQPQGARTEAFF
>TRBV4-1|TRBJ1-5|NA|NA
TGCGCCAGCAGCCAAGAGAGCCCAGGGGTTCGCCAGCCCCAGCATTTT
CASSQESPGVRQPQHF
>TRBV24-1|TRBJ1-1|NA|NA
TGTGCCACCAGTGACCCCCCCCCGGGTACTGAAGCTTTCTTT
CATSDPPPGTEAFF
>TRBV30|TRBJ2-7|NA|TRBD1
TGTGCCTGGGGAAAGGGGGCTGATTACGAGCAGTACTTC
CAWGKGADYEQYF
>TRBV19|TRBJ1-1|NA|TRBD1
TGTGCCAGTAGTTCTCCGGGACAGGTTCTACATGAAGCTTTCTTT
CASSSPGQVLHEAFF